The rows below give T cell receptor beta chains drawn from one sample of a study of a mutant IDH1 vaccine in newly diagnosed glioma. The data were produced by immunoSEQ multiplex PCR, yet TCRdb's version contains in-frame clones alone and is incomplete. The sample lists about 46,000 clones, 92% occurring once. Which antigens these TCRs recognize remains unknown. Here the sequenced sample was PBMCs, taken from a glioma patient whose treatment included an IDH1 peptide vaccine. These receptors were obtained from a man in his fifties with glioma. Each CDR3 is given with its conserved first and last residue. The D gene is left open where the match is weak. The size field is filled for only some rows; it gives once, few, many or a size class.

j_call	clone_size	d_call	v_call	cdr3_aa	cdr3_nt
TRBJ2-1	.	.	TRBV30	CAWSAGRSEQFF	TGTGCCTGGAGTGCCGGACGAAGTGAGCAGTTCTTC
TRBJ2-1	.	.	TRBV25-1	CASSESGGRHGEQFF	TGTGCCAGCAGTGAATCGGGTGGGAGGCATGGTGAGCAGTTCTTC
TRBJ2-3	.	.	TRBV19	CASSWRAADTQYF	TGTGCCAGTAGCTGGAGGGCGGCAGATACGCAGTATTTT
TRBJ1-2	.	TRBD1	TRBV10-3	CAISADRGGYTF	TGTGCCATCAGTGCTGACAGGGGTGGCTACACCTTC
TRBJ2-5	.	.	TRBV5-1	CASFRSGKETQYF	TGCGCCAGCTTCAGGAGCGGTAAAGAGACCCAGTACTTC
TRBJ2-6	.	TRBD1	TRBV15	CATSRAQGVFLSGANVLTF	TGTGCCACCAGCAGGGCACAGGGGGTATTTCTCTCTGGGGCCAACGTCCTGACTTTC
TRBJ2-7	.	.	TRBV28	CADTPGTRRSYEQYF	TGTGCCGATACCCCCGGGACACGGAGGTCCTACGAGCAGTACTTC
TRBJ1-5	.	.	TRBV19	CASSIDRRGFGGNQPQHF	TGTGCCAGTAGTATAGATAGGAGGGGCTTTGGCGGCAATCAGCCCCAGCATTTT
TRBJ2-7	once	.	TRBV11-2	CASSHPGATQYEQYF	TGTGCCAGCAGCCATCCGGGGGCCACCCAATACGAGCAGTACTTC
TRBJ1-2	once	TRBD1	TRBV28	CASSLTGQGNYGYTF	TGTGCCAGCAGTTTAACGGGACAGGGAAACTATGGCTACACCTTC
TRBJ2-1	.	.	TRBV5-1	CASSLGTEFNEQFF	TGCGCCAGCAGCTTGGGGACAGAGTTCAATGAGCAGTTCTTC
TRBJ2-2	.	.	TRBV5-1	CASRTTTSETGELFF	TGCGCCAGCAGGACGACGACATCAGAGACCGGGGAGCTGTTTTTT
TRBJ2-4	.	.	TRBV9	CASSPTVTGIQYF	TGTGCCAGCAGCCCGACAGTGACTGGCATTCAGTACTTC
TRBJ2-4	.	.	TRBV10-1	CASSESSTNIQYF	TGCGCCAGCAGTGAGTCGTCTACAAACATTCAGTACTTC
TRBJ1-2	.	TRBD1	TRBV18	CASSPSGTGGYGYTF	TGTGCCAGCTCACCATCCGGGACAGGAGGCTATGGCTACACCTTC
TRBJ1-2	.	TRBD1	TRBV7-6	CASSIMGQGNYGYTF	TGTGCCAGCAGCATAATGGGACAGGGGAACTATGGCTACACCTTC
TRBJ2-5	once	.	TRBV12-1	CAKLAGGPRETQYF	TGTGCCAAACTAGCGGGGGGGCCCCGGGAGACCCAGTACTTC